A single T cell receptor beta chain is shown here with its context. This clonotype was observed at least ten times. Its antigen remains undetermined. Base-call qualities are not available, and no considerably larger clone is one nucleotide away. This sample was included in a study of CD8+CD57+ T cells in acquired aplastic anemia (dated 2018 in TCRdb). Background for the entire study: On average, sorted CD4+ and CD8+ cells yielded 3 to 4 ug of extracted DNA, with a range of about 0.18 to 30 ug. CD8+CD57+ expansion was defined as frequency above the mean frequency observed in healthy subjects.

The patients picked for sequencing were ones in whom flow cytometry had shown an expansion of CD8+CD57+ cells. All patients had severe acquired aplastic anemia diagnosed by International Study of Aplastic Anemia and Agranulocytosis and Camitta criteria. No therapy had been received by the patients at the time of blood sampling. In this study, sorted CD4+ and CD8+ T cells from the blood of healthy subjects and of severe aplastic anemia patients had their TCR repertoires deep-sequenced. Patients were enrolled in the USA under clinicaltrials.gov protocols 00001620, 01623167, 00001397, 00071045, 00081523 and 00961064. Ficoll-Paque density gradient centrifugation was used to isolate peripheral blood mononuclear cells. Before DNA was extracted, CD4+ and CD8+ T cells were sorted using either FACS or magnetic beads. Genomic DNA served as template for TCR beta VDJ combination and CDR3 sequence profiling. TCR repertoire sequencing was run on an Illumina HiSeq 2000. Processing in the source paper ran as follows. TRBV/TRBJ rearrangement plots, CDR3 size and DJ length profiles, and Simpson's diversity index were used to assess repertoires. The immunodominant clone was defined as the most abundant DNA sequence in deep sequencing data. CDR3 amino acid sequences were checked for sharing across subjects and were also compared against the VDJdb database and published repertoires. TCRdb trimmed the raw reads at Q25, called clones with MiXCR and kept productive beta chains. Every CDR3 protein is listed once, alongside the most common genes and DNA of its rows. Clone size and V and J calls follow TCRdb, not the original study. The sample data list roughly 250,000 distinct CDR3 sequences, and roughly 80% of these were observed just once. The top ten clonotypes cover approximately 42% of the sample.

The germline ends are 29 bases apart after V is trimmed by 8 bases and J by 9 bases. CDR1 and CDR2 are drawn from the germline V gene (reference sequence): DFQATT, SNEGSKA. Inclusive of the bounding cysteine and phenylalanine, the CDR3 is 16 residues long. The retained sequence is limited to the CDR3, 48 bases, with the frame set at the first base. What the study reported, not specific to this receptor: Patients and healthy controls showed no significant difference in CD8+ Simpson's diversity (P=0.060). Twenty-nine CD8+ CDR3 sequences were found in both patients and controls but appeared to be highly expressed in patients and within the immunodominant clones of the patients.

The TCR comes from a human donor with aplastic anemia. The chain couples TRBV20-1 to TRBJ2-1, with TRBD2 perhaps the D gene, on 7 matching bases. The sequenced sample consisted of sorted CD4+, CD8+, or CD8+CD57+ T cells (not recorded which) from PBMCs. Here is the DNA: TGCAGTCTACGGGGGGCCGGCGGCCGGGTCTTCAGTGAGCAGTTCTTC. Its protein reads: CSLRGAGGRVFSEQFF.